The clone carrying this T cell receptor beta chain was seen more than once but under ten times. Its cognate antigen is unknown. A roughly 120-subject validation cohort, separate from the approximately 690-subject first cohort, supplied the donors. Per the germline V gene, CDR1 is LNHDA and CDR2 is SQIVND (reference sequence). The CDR3 consists of 14 residues. The ends lost 5 bases at V and 4 bases at J; junction bases unmatched: 2. The data were taken from a study of cytomegalovirus exposure and HLA in healthy donors. Study-level findings and limits: The finding came from a later analysis; first-cohort TCR clusters tended to co-occur in the 120 or so validation repertoires.

Only in-frame clones appear in the TCRdb table, and some are missing; sequencing was by immunoSEQ multiplex PCR. The sample holds 150,000 or so clones, 70% to 90% seen once. The sequence derives from a man aged 18 to 30 in good health and CMV-seropositive. The genes are TRBV19 and TRBJ2-7; 13 bases match TRBD2. Sequenced sample: PBMCs. The CDR3 coding sequence is TGTGCCAGTAGTGGGACTAGCGGGGAGTACGAGCAGTACTTC. This codes for CASSGTSGEYEQYF.